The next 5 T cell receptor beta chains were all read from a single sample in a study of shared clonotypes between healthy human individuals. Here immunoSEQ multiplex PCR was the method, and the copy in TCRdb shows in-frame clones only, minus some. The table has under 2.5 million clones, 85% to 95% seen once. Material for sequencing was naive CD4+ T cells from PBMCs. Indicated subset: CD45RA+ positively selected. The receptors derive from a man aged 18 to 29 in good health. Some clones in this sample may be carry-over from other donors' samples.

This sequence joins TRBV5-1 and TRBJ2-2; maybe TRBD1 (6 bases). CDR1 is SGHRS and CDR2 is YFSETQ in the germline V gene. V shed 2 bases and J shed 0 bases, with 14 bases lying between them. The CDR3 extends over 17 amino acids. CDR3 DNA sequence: TGCGCCAGCAGCTTAATCCCTCAGGGGACGAACACCGGGGAGCTGTTTTTT. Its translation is CASSLIPQGTNTGELFF.

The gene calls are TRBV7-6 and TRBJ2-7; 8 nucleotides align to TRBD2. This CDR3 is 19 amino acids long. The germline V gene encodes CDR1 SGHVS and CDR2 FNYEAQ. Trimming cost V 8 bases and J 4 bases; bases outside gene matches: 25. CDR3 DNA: TGTGCCAGCCCTCCCCCCCCAACTAGCGGCATCGGGGTGGGTTACGAGCAGTACTTC. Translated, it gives CASPPPPTSGIGVGYEQYF.

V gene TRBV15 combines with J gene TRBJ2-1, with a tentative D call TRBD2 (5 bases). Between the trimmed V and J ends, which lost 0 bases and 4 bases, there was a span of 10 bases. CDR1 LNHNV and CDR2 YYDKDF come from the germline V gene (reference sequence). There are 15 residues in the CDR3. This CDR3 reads CATSRDPRGYNEQFF. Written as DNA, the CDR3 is TGTGCCACCAGCAGAGATCCCCGCGGGTACAATGAGCAGTTCTTC. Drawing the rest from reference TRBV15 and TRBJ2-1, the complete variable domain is DAMVIQNPRYQVTQFGKPVTLSCSQTLNHNVMYWYQQKSSQAPKLLFHYYDKDFNNEADTPDNFQSRRPNTSFCFLDIRSPGLGDTAMYLCATSRDPRGYNEQFFGPGTRLTVL.

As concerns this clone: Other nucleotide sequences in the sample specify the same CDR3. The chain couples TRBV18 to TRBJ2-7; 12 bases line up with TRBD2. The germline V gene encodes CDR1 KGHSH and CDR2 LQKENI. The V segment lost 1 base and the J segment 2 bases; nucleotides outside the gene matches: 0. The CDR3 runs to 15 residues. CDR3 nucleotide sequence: TGTGCCAGCTCACCACGACTAGCGGGGGCCTACGAGCAGTACTTC. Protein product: CASSPRLAGAYEQYF.

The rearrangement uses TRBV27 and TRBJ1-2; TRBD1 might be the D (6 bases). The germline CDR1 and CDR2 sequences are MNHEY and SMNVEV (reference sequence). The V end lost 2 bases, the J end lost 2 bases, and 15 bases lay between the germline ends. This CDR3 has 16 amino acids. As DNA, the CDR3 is TGTGCCAGCAGTTTAAATAGGCAGGGGCGGAACTATGGCTACACCTTC. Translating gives CASSLNRQGRNYGYTF.